This T cell receptor beta chain came from a study of blood T cell repertoires in COVID-19. Overall study: Samples taken during acute and convalescent COVID-19 were collected in the United States, Italy and Spain. From T cells, B-cell-depleted T cells, or PBMCs came the material, which was cDNA or gDNA.

The J segment lost 0 bases and the V segment lost 0 bases, leaving 13 bases of the junction unmatched. Germline lookup yields CDR1 KGHSH and CDR2 LQKENI. This CDR3 is built from 19 residues. Those enrolled, adults aged 18 to 89 years, came from some 25 US areas. Only in-frame clones appear in the TCRdb table, and some are missing; sequencing was by immunoSEQ multiplex PCR. The table has more than 300,000 clones, 89% seen once. This clonotype originated in a woman in her 30s who had recovered from COVID-19. Sample: PBMCs or T cells enriched from blood (not recorded which). This rearrangement joins TRBV18 to TRBJ1-1; 7 bases match TRBD1. The CDR3 DNA follows: TGTGCCAGCTCACCACCGAATCAGGGGGTGGGCCATATGAACACTGAAGCTTTCTTT. This sequence encodes CASSPPNQGVGHMNTEAFF.